The text below deals with one T cell receptor (beta chain). The assay was immunoSEQ multiplex PCR, and TCRdb's table has in-frame clones only and misses some. The sample yields about 250,000 clones, more than 65% seen once. The germline V gene encodes CDR1 MNHNS and CDR2 SASEGT. This CDR3 region has 15 residues. The germline V and J ends were trimmed by 3 bases and 3 bases, with 11 bases remaining between them. These data are taken from a study of blood T cell repertoires in COVID-19. About the research overall: Acute-phase and convalescent COVID-19 samples originated in the United States, Italy and Spain.

Cohort 3 donors counted as recovered after two negative PCRs, clearance, or resolved symptoms. The chain is built from TRBV6-1 and TRBJ1-4; possible D gene TRBD1, 5 bases. This clonotype originated in a man in his fifties who had recovered from COVID-19. Source material: PBMCs or T cells enriched from blood (not recorded which). The CDR3 DNA follows: TGTGCCAGCAGTGACCTCGGGGGTCCTAATGAAAAACTGTTTTTT. It yields the protein CASSDLGGPNEKLFF.